The 26 T cell receptor beta chains in this list originate from one sample, sequenced in a study of blood T cell repertoires in COVID-19. The data were produced by immunoSEQ multiplex PCR, yet TCRdb's version contains in-frame clones alone and is incomplete. The repertoire includes approximately 270,000 clones, around nine tenths of them detected once, and just under 9% sits in the top ten. Source material: peripheral blood. Receptors were obtained from a man aged 40-49 years with active or convalescent COVID-19.

This sequence joins TRBV11-2 and TRBJ2-1; maybe TRBD2 (6 bases). V lost 4 bases and J lost 6, with 19 bases in between. Germline CDR1 reads SGHAT; CDR2 reads FQNNGV. The CDR3 consists of 16 residues. The CDR3 sequence is CASSSLARDRTNEQFF. CDR3 in DNA: TGTGCCAGCAGCTCACTAGCAAGGGACCGGACCAATGAGCAGTTCTTC.

The V and J genes are TRBV28 and TRBJ1-2, with a possible D match to TRBD1 (5 bases). Between the trimmed V and J ends, which lost 7 bases and 0 bases, there was a span of 12 bases. There are 14 residues in the CDR3. The germline V gene has CDR1 MDHEN and CDR2 SYDVKM. The CDR3 DNA sequence: TGTGCCAGCACTTCATCGGGGGCTAACTATGGCTACACCTTC. It codes for CASTSSGANYGYTF.

The V call is TRBV7-3, the J call TRBJ1-1, with 9 bases lining up with TRBD1. V gave up 4 bases and J gave up 1 base; unmatched junction bases: 7. Germline lookup yields CDR1 SGHTA and CDR2 FQGTGA. The CDR3 has 16 amino acids. The CDR3 loop is CASSSFPTGGNTEAFF. As DNA, the CDR3 is TGTGCCAGCAGCTCTTTTCCGACAGGGGGGAACACTGAAGCTTTCTTT. The variable domain in full, with the rest retrieved from reference TRBV7-3 and TRBJ1-1, is GAGVSQTPSNKVTEKGKYVELRCDPISGHTALYWYRQSLGQGPEFLIYFQGTGAADDSGLPNDRFFAVRPEGSVSTLKIQRTERGDSAVYLCASSSFPTGGNTEAFFGQGTRLTVV.

This clone was seen more than once but under ten times. V usage is TRBV4-2 and J usage is TRBJ1-6, with TRBD1 as a possible D gene (6 bases). The CDR3 has 18 amino acids. V shed 0 bases and J shed 0 bases, with 12 bases lying between them. Germline loops: CDR1 LGHNA, CDR2 YNFKEQ. The CDR3 sequence: CASSQEGTHSSYNSPLHF. DNA of the CDR3: TGTGCCAGCAGCCAAGAGGGGACACATAGCTCCTATAATTCACCCCTCCACTTT.

V is TRBV5-1 and J is TRBJ2-5; TRBD1 is a possible D gene (6 bases). The CDR3 has 13 residues. The V end lost 5 bases, the J end lost 2 bases, and 10 bases lay between the germline ends. From germline, CDR1 is SGHRS and CDR2 YFSETQ. The CDR3: CASRGGTQETQYF. The CDR3 DNA reads TGCGCCAGCAGAGGGGGTACTCAAGAGACCCAGTACTTC.

The genes are TRBV11-2 and TRBJ2-7; 7 nucleotides line up with TRBD2. After removal of 3 bases from V and 2 bases from J, the junction contained 7 bases not matched to a gene. The CDR3 is 15 residues long. CDR1 is SGHAT and CDR2 is FQNNGV in the germline V gene. CDR3 loop: CASSLGGVTAYEQYF. In DNA form, the CDR3 reads TGTGCCAGCAGCTTGGGGGGGGTAACCGCCTACGAGCAGTACTTC.

This CDR3 reads CASSLDQATYEQYF. The CDR3 DNA is TGTGCCAGCAGCTTAGATCAGGCGACCTACGAGCAGTACTTC. The chain has TRBV11-2 and TRBJ2-7; unclear D gene. V lost 0 bases, J lost 2 bases, and 8 bases lay in between. The CDR3 is made up of 14 amino acids. The germline V gene has CDR1 SGHAT and CDR2 FQNNGV. The whole variable domain, filled in from reference TRBV11-2 and TRBJ2-7, reads EAGVAQSPRYKIIEKRQSVAFWCNPISGHATLYWYQQILGQGPKLLIQFQNNGVVDDSQLPKDRFSAERLKGVDSTLKIQPAKLEDSAVYLCASSLDQATYEQYFGPGTRLTVT.

J is TRBJ2-7 and V is TRBV7-9, with TRBD1 matching over 9 bases. Germline CDR1 and CDR2: SEHNR and FQNEAQ (reference sequence). Losses at the gene ends were 9 bases for V and 3 bases for J; bases not matched to a gene: 9. CDR3 size: 14 residues. The CDR3, as DNA: TGTGCCAGTAGGTCGACAGGGGGTGACTACGAGCAGTACTTC. Its translation is CASRSTGGDYEQYF.

The rearrangement links TRBV27 to TRBJ2-1, with 9 bases matching TRBD2. The CDR3 totals 17 residues. With V trimmed by 4 bases and J by 1 base, 8 bases remained unmatched. Germline CDR1 is MNHEY and CDR2 is SMNVEV (reference sequence). CDR3 amino acids: CASSSPLRGGSYNEQFF. CDR3 nucleotides: TGTGCCAGCAGTTCCCCTTTGCGGGGGGGGTCCTACAATGAGCAGTTCTTC.

This clone is a singleton in its sample. The V gene is TRBV25-1, the J gene TRBJ2-6; 7 bases fit TRBD1. Germline CDR1 MGHDK, CDR2 SYGVNS. This CDR3 contains 18 residues. The V segment lost 3 bases and the J segment 2 bases; nucleotides outside the gene matches: 10. The CDR3 here is CASSDVGDRETGANVLTF. DNA of the CDR3: TGTGCCAGCAGTGATGTGGGTGACAGGGAAACTGGGGCCAACGTCCTGACTTTC.

The V gene is TRBV9, the J gene TRBJ2-6, with a possible D match to TRBD1 (5 bases). In germline, CDR1 is SGDLS, CDR2 YYNGEE. V was pared by 7 bases and J by 2 bases, with 10 bases between. The CDR3 is made up of 14 amino acids. CDR3: CASLRETGANVLTF. The CDR3 nucleotides read TGTGCCAGCCTCAGGGAAACTGGGGCCAACGTCCTGACTTTC.

This clone was counted between two and nine times. J is TRBJ1-1 and V is TRBV2; TRBD1 is a possible D gene (5 bases). Trimming took 4 bases from V and 10 from J, leaving 16 bases between them. The CDR3 contains 13 residues. Germline V gene sequence: CDR1 SNHLY, CDR2 FYNNEI. CDR3 sequence reads: CASSASAGFGAFF. CDR3 nucleotide sequence: TGTGCCAGCAGTGCATCGGCAGGGTTTGGAGCTTTCTTT. Together with reference TRBV2 and TRBJ1-1, the CDR3 gives the full variable domain: EPEVTQTPSHQVTQMGQEVILRCVPISNHLYFYWYRQILGQKVEFLVSFYNNEISEKSEIFDDQFSVERPDGSNFTLKIRSTKLEDSAMYFCASSASAGFGAFFGQGTRLTVV.

The chain carries TRBV7-2 and TRBJ2-1; TRBD2 matches at 11 bases. Germline V gene lookup returns CDR1 SGHTA and CDR2 FQGNSA. Unmatched junction bases numbered 5, after V lost 2 bases and J lost 5 bases. The CDR3 consists of 16 residues. The CDR3 DNA follows: TGTGCCAGCAGCTTATCTAGCGGGAGGACTCACAATGAGCAGTTCTTC. Translating gives CASSLSSGRTHNEQFF.

The V call is TRBV3-1 (or the pseudogene TRBV3-2), the J call TRBJ1-2; the D gene is possibly TRBD1 (6 bases). This CDR3 is 14 amino acids long. V lost 4 bases and J lost 8, with 17 bases in between. Germline values: CDR1 LGHDT, CDR2 YNNKEL (reference sequence). In DNA form, the CDR3 reads TGTGCCAGCAGCCTAGGGGGGGCTTTTGGCGGCTACACCTTC. It yields the protein CASSLGGAFGGYTF.

V usage is TRBV7-9 and J usage is TRBJ1-1; D not certain. Trimming pared 3 bases from V and 1 base from J, leaving 6 bases between. The CDR3 totals 13 residues. Germline CDR1 reads SEHNR; CDR2 reads FQNEAQ (reference sequence). DNA for the CDR3: TGTGCCAGCAGCTTGCGAGGGAACACTGAAGCTTTCTTT. It specifies CASSLRGNTEAFF.

The chain uses TRBV5-1 and TRBJ1-6, with 7 positions matching TRBD1. The J segment lost 7 bases and the V segment lost 2 bases, leaving 6 bases of the junction unmatched. Germline V gene lookup returns CDR1 SGHRS and CDR2 YFSETQ. The CDR3 sequence is 15 residues long. This CDR3 is CASSFTGEVNSPLHF. The CDR3 nucleotides read TGCGCCAGCAGCTTTACAGGGGAAGTAAATTCACCCCTCCACTTT.

The chain has TRBV30 and TRBJ2-3, with a possible D match to TRBD2 (8 bases). Germline V gene sequence: CDR1 GTSNPN, CDR2 SVGIG (reference sequence). The CDR3 is 14 residues long. Trimming shortened V by 1 base and J by 4 bases, and 12 bases separated the two germline ends. CDR3 sequence (DNA): TGTGCCTGGAGTGCGGGAGGGACAGCAGATACGCAGTATTTT. Amino acid sequence: CAWSAGGTADTQYF. The variable domain in full, completed from reference TRBV30 and TRBJ2-3, reads SQTIHQWPATLVQPVGSPLSLECTVEGTSNPNLYWYRQAAGRGLQLLFYSVGIGQISSEVPQNLSASRPQDRQFILSSKKLLLSDSGFYLCAWSAGGTADTQYFGPGTRLTVL.

The chain uses TRBV19 and TRBJ2-7, with a weak D call TRBD1 (6 bases). Germline CDR1 LNHDA, CDR2 SQIVND (reference sequence). The germline V and J ends were trimmed by 6 bases and 7 bases, with 19 bases remaining between them. The CDR3 is made up of 14 amino acids. CDR3 sequence: CASRVRGPSGEQYF. The CDR3 DNA follows: TGTGCCAGTAGAGTCAGGGGACCTTCGGGGGAGCAGTACTTC.

This chain uses TRBV5-4 with TRBJ1-4; D gene unclear. The CDR3 contains 15 residues. Trimming pared 0 bases from V and 8 bases from J, leaving 14 bases between. Germline CDR1 SGHNT, CDR2 YYREEE (reference sequence). The CDR3 DNA reads as TGTGCCAGCAGCTTGGGTTGGGAGTCGGGAGAAAAACTGTTTTTT. This encodes CASSLGWESGEKLFF.

The J gene is TRBJ1-1, the V gene TRBV10-1, with 9 bases aligning to TRBD1. This CDR3 has 15 amino acids. The V gene's germline CDR1 is WNHNN and CDR2 SYGVQD (reference sequence). Trimming cost V 5 bases and J 3 bases; bases outside gene matches: 7. The CDR3, as DNA: TGCGCCAGCAGTTCCCGGACAGGGGAGGACACTGAAGCTTTCTTT. Encoded protein: CASSSRTGEDTEAFF.

This chain links TRBV6-5 with TRBJ1-6, with TRBD1 as a possible D gene (5 bases). This CDR3 is built from 15 residues. Germline V lookup: CDR1 MNHEY, CDR2 SVGAGI. The V end lost 6 bases, the J end lost 9 bases, and 18 bases lay between the germline ends. The CDR3 sequence: CASRSDIPTGSPLHF. CDR3 nucleotides: TGTGCCAGCAGATCGGACATCCCGACGGGTTCACCCCTCCACTTT.

The V gene is TRBV5-1, the J gene TRBJ2-7; no firm D call. The CDR3 has 14 residues. V shed 0 bases and J shed 0 bases, with 7 bases lying between them. In germline, CDR1 is SGHRS, CDR2 YFSETQ. CDR3 sequence: CASSLAASSYEQYF. Written as DNA, the CDR3 is TGCGCCAGCAGCTTGGCCGCCAGCTCCTACGAGCAGTACTTC.

This clone was recorded once. J is TRBJ2-7 and V is TRBV20-1; 7 bases agree with TRBD1. The CDR3 has 11 residues. CDR1 is DFQATT and CDR2 is SNEGSKA in the germline V gene (reference sequence). V gave up 8 bases and J gave up 5 bases; unmatched junction bases: 6. CDR3 loop: CSTGVGDEQYF. In DNA, the CDR3 is TGCAGTACAGGGGTCGGCGACGAGCAGTACTTC.

The rearrangement joins TRBV4-1 to TRBJ1-1, with D possibly being TRBD1 (6 bases). Germline-derived CDR1 and CDR2 are MGHRA and YSYEKL. This CDR3 spans 16 amino acids. The V and J ends lost 0 bases and 1 base respectively, with 12 bases between them. The CDR3 bases are TGCGCCAGCAGCCAAGAGTGGGGGACACCGAACACTGAAGCTTTCTTT. Protein: CASSQEWGTPNTEAFF.

The chain is built from TRBV7-2 and TRBJ1-2; 10 bases are shared with TRBD1. V lost 3 bases and J lost 2; bases outside the gene matches: 12. CDR3 length: 18 amino acids. CDR1 and CDR2 from the germline V gene are SGHTA and FQGNSA. CDR3 loop: CASSFWVDRGKENYGYTF. DNA of the CDR3: TGTGCCAGCAGCTTTTGGGTGGACAGGGGGAAGGAAAACTATGGCTACACCTTC.

This clone was counted a single time. The rearrangement uses TRBV6-5 and TRBJ2-7; 7 bases agree with TRBD1. V dropped 8 bases and J dropped 0; count of bases not matched to a gene: 4. Per the germline V gene, CDR1 is MNHEY and CDR2 is SVGAGI. The length of the CDR3 is 13 residues. The CDR3 DNA reads TGTGCCAGCGGCCGGGACAGCTCCTACGAGCAGTACTTC. Protein sequence: CASGRDSSYEQYF.